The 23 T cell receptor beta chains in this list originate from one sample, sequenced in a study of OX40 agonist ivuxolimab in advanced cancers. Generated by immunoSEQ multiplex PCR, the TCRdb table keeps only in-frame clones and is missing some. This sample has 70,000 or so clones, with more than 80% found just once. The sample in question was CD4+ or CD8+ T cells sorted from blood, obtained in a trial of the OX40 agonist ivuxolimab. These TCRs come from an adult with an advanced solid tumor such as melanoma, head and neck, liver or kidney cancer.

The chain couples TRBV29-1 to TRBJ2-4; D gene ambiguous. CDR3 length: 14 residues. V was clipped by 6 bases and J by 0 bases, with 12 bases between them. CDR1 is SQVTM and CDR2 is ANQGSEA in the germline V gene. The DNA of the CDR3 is TGCAGCGTCCGCGAGACATTAGCCAAAAACATTCAGTACTTC. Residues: CSVRETLAKNIQYF.

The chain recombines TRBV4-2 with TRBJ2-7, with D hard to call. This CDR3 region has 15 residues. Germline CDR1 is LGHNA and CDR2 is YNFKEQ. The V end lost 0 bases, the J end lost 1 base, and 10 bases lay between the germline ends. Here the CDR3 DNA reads TGTGCCAGCAGCCAAGATTTGAACCTTTCCTACGAGCAGTACTTC. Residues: CASSQDLNLSYEQYF.

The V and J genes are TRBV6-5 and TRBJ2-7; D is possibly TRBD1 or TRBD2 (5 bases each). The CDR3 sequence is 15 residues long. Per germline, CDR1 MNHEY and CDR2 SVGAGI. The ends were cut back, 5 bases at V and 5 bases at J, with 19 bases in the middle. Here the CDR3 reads CASSGFGTSRHEQYF. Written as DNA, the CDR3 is TGTGCCAGCAGTGGATTCGGGACCTCACGCCACGAGCAGTACTTC.

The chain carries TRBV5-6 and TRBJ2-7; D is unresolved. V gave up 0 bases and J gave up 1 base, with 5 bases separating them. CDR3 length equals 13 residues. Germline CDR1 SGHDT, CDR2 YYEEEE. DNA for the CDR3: TGTGCCAGCAGCTTGGCCGGATCCTACGAGCAGTACTTC. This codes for CASSLAGSYEQYF.

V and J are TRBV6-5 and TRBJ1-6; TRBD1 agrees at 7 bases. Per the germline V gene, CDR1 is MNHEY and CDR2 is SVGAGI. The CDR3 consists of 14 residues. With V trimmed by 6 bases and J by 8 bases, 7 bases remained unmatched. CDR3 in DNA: TGTGCCAGCAGAGACAGGGCGAGGGATTCACCCCTCCACTTT. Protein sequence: CASRDRARDSPLHF.

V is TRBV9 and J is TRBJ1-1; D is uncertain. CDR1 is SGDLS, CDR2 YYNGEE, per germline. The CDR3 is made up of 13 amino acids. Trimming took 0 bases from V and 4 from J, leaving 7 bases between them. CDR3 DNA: TGTGCCAGCAGCGTAGACGGAGGCACTGAAGCTTTCTTT. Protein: CASSVDGGTEAFF.

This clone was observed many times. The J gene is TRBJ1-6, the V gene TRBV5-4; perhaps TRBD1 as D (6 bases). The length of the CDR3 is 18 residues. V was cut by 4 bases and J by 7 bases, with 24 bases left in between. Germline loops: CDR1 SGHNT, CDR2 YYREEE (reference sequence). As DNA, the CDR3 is TGTGCCAGCAGCCCGTCTTGGGCAGGGGATTCCGGAAATTCACCCCTCCACTTT. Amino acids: CASSPSWAGDSGNSPLHF.

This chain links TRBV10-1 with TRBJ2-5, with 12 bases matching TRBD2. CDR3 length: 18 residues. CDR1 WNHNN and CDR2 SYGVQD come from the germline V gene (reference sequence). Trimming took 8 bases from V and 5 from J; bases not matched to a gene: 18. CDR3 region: CASPDLLAGGPGDETQYF. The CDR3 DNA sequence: TGCGCCAGCCCTGACTTGCTAGCGGGGGGGCCGGGGGATGAGACCCAGTACTTC.

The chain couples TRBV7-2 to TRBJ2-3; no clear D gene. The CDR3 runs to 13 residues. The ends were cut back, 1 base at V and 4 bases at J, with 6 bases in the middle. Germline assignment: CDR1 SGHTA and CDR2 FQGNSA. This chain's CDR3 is CASSLVVADTQYF. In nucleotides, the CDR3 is TGTGCCAGCAGCTTAGTGGTGGCAGATACGCAGTATTTT.

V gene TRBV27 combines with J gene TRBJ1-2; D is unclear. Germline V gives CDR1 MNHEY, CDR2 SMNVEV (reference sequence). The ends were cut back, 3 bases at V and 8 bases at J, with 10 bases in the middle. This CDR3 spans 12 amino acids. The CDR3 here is CASSFAGGGYTF. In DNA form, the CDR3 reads TGTGCCAGCAGTTTCGCCGGTGGCGGCTACACCTTC.

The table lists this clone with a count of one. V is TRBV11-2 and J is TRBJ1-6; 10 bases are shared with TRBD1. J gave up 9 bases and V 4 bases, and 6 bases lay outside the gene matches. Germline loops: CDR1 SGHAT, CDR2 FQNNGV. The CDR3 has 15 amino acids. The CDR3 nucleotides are TGTGCCAGCAGCTACTTTGGACAGGGGGTTTCACCCCTCCACTTT. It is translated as CASSYFGQGVSPLHF.

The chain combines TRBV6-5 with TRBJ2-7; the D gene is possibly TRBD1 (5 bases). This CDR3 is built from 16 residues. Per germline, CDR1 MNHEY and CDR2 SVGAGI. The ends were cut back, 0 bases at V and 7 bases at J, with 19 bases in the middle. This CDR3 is CASSYSITGKTLEQYF. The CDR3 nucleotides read TGTGCCAGCAGTTACTCGATTACAGGAAAGACGTTGGAGCAGTACTTC.

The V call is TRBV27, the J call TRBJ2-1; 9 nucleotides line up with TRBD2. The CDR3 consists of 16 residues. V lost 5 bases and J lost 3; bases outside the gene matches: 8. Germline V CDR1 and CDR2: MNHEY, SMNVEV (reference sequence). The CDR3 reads CASSIRGGGIYNEQFF. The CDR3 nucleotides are TGTGCCAGCAGTATCCGCGGGGGGGGAATCTACAATGAGCAGTTCTTC.

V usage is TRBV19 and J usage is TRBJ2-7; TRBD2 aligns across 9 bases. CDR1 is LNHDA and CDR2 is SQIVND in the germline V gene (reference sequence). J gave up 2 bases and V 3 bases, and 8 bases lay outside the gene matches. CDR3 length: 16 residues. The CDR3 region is CASSMRPSGATYEQYF. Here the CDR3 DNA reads TGTGCCAGTAGTATGCGTCCTAGCGGGGCGACCTACGAGCAGTACTTC.

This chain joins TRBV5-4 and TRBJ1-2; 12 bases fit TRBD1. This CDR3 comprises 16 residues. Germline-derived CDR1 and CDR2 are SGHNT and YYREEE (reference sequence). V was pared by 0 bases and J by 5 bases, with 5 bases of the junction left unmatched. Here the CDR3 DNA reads TGTGCCAGCAGCTTGGGAAGGGGACAGGGGGCTTATGGCTACACCTTC. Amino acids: CASSLGRGQGAYGYTF.

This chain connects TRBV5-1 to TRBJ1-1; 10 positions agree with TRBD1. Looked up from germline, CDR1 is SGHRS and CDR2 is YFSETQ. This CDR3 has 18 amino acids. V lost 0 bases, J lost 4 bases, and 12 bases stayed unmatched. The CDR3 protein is CASSLERTGGGTGTEAFF. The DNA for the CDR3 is TGCGCCAGCAGCTTGGAAAGGACAGGGGGGGGGACGGGCACTGAAGCTTTCTTT.

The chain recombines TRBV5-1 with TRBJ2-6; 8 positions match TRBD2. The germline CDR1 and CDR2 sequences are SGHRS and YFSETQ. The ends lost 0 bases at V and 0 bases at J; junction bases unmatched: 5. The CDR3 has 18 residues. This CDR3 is CASSLVGSGASGANVLTF. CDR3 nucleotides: TGCGCCAGCAGCTTGGTCGGTAGCGGGGCCTCTGGGGCCAACGTCCTGACTTTC.

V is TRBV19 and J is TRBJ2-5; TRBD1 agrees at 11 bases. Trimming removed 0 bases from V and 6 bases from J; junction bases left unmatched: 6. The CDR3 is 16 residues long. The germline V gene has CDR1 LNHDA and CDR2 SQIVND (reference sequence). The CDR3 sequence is CASSIDGTGGLKTQYF. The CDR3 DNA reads TGTGCCAGTAGTATAGACGGGACAGGGGGTCTAAAGACCCAGTACTTC.

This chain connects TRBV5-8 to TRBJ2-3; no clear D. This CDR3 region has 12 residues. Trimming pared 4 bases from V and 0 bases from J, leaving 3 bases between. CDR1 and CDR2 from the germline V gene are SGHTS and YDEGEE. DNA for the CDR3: TGTGCCAGCAGCGTGAGCACAGATACGCAGTATTTT. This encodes CASSVSTDTQYF.

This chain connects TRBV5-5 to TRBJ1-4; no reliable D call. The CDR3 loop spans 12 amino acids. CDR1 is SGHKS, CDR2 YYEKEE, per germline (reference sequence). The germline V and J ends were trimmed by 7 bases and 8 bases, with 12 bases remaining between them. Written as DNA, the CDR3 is TGTGCCAGCCACATCCCGGGGGAAAAACTGTTTTTT. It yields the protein CASHIPGEKLFF. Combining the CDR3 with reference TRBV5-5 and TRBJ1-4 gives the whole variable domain DAGVTQSPTHLIKTRGQQVTLRCSPISGHKSVSWYQQVLGQGPQFIFQYYEKEERGRGNFPDRFSARQFPNYSSELNVNALLLGDSALYLCASHIPGEKLFFGSGTQLSVL.

In DNA form, the CDR3 reads TGTGCCAGCATTAGAGAGACCCAGTACTTC. Residues: CASIRETQYF. V usage is TRBV7-8 and J usage is TRBJ2-5, with no clear D. V was shortened by 7 bases and J by 4 bases, with 4 bases between the two germline ends. The CDR3 loop spans 10 amino acids. CDR1 SGHVS and CDR2 FQNEAQ come from the germline V gene.

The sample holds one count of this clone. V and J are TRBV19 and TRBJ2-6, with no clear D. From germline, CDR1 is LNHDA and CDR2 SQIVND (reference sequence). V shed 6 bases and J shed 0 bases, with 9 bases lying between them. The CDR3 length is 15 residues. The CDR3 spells CASSDASSGANVLTF. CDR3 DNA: TGTGCCAGTAGCGACGCGAGCTCTGGGGCCAACGTCCTGACTTTC.

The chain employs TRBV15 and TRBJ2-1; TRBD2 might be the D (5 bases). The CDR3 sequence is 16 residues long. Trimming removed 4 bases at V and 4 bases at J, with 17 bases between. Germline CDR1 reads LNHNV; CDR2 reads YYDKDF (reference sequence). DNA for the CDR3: TGTGCCACCAGCACCGGGCCCGCGGGTTCGTACAATGAGCAGTTCTTC. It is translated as CATSTGPAGSYNEQFF.